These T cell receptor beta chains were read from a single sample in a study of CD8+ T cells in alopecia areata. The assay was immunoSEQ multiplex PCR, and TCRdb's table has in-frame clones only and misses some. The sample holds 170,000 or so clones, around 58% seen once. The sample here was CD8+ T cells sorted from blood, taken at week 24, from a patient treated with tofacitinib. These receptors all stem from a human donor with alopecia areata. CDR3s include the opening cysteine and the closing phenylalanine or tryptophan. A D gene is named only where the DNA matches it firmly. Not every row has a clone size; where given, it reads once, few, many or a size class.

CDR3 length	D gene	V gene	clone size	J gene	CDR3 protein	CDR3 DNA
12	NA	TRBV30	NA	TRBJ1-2	CAWSREFYGYTF	TGTGCCTGGAGTAGGGAATTCTATGGCTACACCTTC
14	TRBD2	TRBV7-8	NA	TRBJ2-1	CASSVERGDNEQFF	TGTGCCAGCAGCGTAGAGCGGGGAGACAATGAGCAGTTCTTC
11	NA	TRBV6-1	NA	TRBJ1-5	CASSDKQPQHF	TGTGCCAGCAGTGATAAACAGCCCCAGCATTTT
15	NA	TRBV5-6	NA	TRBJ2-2	CASSSGVVRSGELFF	TGTGCCAGCAGCTCGGGGGTGGTAAGGTCCGGGGAGCTGTTTTTT
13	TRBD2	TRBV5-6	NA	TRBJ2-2	CASMREGSGELFF	TGTGCCAGCATGAGGGAGGGGTCCGGGGAGCTGTTTTTT
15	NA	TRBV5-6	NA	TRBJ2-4	CASSWGASSRNIQYF	TGTGCCAGCAGCTGGGGGGCTAGTTCGCGAAACATTCAGTACTTC
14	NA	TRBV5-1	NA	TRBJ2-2	CASSWTRNTGELFF	TGCGCCAGCAGCTGGACGAGGAACACCGGGGAGCTGTTTTTT
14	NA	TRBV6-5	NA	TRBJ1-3	CASTPTGSGNTIYF	TGTGCCAGCACTCCTACAGGGTCTGGAAACACCATATATTTT
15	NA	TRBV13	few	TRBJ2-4	CASSLRGAQQNIQYF	TGTGCCAGCAGCTTACGAGGGGCGCAGCAAAACATTCAGTACTTC
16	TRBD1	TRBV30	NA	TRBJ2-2	CAWSVHRGVNTGELFF	TGTGCCTGGAGTGTCCACAGGGGGGTGAACACCGGGGAGCTGTTTTTT
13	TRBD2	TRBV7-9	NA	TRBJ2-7	CASSGGTDYEQYF	TGTGCCAGCTCGGGGGGGACCGACTACGAGCAGTACTTC
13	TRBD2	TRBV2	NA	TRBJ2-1	CASLRLAGGPQFF	TGTGCCAGCTTGCGACTAGCGGGGGGTCCGCAGTTCTTC
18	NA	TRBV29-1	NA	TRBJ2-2	CSVEGHKRGHTGTGELFF	TGCAGCGTTGAAGGGCACAAGAGGGGACATACTGGCACCGGGGAGCTGTTTTTT
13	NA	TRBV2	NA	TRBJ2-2	CASRNIDTGELFF	TGTGCCAGCAGGAACATAGACACCGGGGAGCTGTTTTTT
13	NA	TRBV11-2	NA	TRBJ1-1	CASSRRMNTEAFF	TGTGCCAGTTCGAGGCGCATGAACACTGAAGCTTTCTTT
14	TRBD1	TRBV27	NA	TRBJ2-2	CASGTGGLAGELFF	TGTGCCAGCGGTACAGGGGGCCTTGCCGGGGAGCTGTTTTTT
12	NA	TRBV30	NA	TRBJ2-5	CAWSVGFETQYF	TGTGCCTGGAGCGTGGGCTTTGAGACCCAGTACTTC
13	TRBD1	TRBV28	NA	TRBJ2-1	CASRGTGSDEQFF	TGTGCCAGCAGGGGGACAGGGTCTGATGAGCAGTTCTTC
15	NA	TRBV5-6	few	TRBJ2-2	CASSGGRVNTGELFF	TGTGCCAGCAGCGGGGGACGCGTGAACACCGGGGAGCTGTTTTTT
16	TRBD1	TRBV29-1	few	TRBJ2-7	CSVEGGKTGRPYEQYF	TGCAGCGTTGAAGGGGGGAAGACAGGGAGACCCTACGAGCAGTACTTC
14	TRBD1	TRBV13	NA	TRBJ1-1	CASSYPTGDTEAFF	TGTGCCAGCAGCTACCCCACAGGGGACACTGAAGCTTTCTTT
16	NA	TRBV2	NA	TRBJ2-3	CASSEANGGRRDTQYF	TGTGCCAGCAGTGAAGCCAACGGGGGACGCCGGGATACGCAGTATTTT
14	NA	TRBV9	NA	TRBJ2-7	CASSRRGAVYEQYF	TGTGCCAGCAGCAGACGGGGGGCTGTCTACGAGCAGTACTTC
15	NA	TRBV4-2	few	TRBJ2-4	CASSHSGTGKNIQYF	TGTGCCAGCAGCCACTCCGGGACGGGCAAAAACATTCAGTACTTC
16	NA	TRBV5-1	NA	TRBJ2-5	CASSLETDLRVETQYF	TGCGCCAGCAGCTTAGAGACCGATCTCAGGGTGGAGACCCAGTACTTC
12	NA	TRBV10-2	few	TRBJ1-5	CASSDNRQPQHF	TGCGCCAGCAGTGATAATCGGCAGCCCCAGCATTTT
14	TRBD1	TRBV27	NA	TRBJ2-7	CASGQGALYHEQYF	TGTGCCAGCGGCCAGGGGGCGTTGTACCACGAGCAGTACTTC
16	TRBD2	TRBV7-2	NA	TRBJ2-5	CASSLGSLAGEETQYF	TGTGCCAGCAGCTTAGGTTCCCTAGCGGGGGAAGAGACCCAGTACTTC
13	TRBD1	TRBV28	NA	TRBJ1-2	CASSPGQTYGYTF	TGTGCCAGCAGCCCGGGACAGACCTATGGCTACACCTTC
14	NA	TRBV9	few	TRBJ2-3	CASSVAGSTDTQYF	TGTGCCAGCAGCGTAGCGGGTAGCACAGATACGCAGTATTTT
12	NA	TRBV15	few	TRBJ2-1	CATSNMPGEQFF	TGTGCCACCAGCAACATGCCAGGGGAGCAGTTCTTC
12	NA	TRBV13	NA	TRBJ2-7	CASSLGPSEQYF	TGTGCCAGCAGCTTAGGCCCCAGCGAGCAGTACTTC
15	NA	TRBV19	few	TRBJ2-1	CASSITGSRYNEQFF	TGTGCCAGTAGTATCACCGGGAGCCGATACAATGAGCAGTTCTTC
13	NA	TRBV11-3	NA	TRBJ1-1	CASRNFVETEAFF	TGTGCCAGCAGAAATTTTGTGGAGACTGAAGCTTTCTTT
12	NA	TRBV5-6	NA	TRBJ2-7	CASSVQVYEQYF	TGTGCCAGCAGCGTGCAGGTCTACGAGCAGTACTTC
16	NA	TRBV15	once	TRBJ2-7	CATSIAEGGSSYEQYF	TGTGCCACCAGCATCGCTGAGGGGGGGAGCTCCTACGAGCAGTACTTC
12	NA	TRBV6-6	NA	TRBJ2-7	CASWTDSYEQYF	TGTGCCAGCTGGACCGATTCCTACGAGCAGTACTTC
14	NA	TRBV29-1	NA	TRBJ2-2	CSVVMVENTGELFF	TGCAGCGTTGTGATGGTGGAGAACACCGGGGAGCTGTTTTTT
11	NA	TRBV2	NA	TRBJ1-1	CARHRSTEAFF	TGTGCCAGACATAGGAGCACTGAAGCTTTCTTT
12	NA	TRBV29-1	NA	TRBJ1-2	CSVDAQDYGYTF	TGCAGCGTTGACGCACAGGACTATGGCTACACCTTC
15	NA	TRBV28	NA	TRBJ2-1	CASSSPDSSYNEQFF	TGTGCCAGCAGTTCCCCCGACAGCTCCTACAATGAGCAGTTCTTC
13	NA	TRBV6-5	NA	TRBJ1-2	CASREGRSYGYTF	TGTGCCAGCAGAGAGGGCAGAAGCTATGGCTACACCTTC
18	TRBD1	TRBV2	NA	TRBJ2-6	CASRVRTGDGSGANVLTF	TGTGCCAGCAGAGTCCGGACAGGTGATGGCTCTGGGGCCAACGTCCTGACTTTC
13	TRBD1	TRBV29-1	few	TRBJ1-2	CSVVSGQADGYTF	TGCAGCGTTGTCTCGGGACAGGCTGACGGCTACACCTTC
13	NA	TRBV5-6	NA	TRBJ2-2	CASSWSGTGELFF	TGTGCCAGCAGCTGGTCAGGGACCGGGGAGCTGTTTTTT
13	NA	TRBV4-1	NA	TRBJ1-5	CASSRISNQPQHF	TGCGCCAGCAGCCGGATTAGCAATCAGCCCCAGCATTTT
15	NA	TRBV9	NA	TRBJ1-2	CASSEVARGPYGYTF	TGTGCCAGCAGCGAAGTGGCCAGGGGTCCGTATGGCTACACCTTC
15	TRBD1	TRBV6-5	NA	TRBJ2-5	CASQTYGGQGETQYF	TGTGCCAGTCAAACCTACGGGGGACAGGGAGAGACCCAGTACTTC
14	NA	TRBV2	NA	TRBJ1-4	CASSLGTSSEKLFF	TGTGCCAGCAGTCTTGGGACATCCTCTGAAAAACTGTTTTTT
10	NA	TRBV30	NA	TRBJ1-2	CAWSKVGYTF	TGTGCCTGGAGTAAAGTGGGCTACACCTTC
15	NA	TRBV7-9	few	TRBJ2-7	CASSPPLASGGEQYF	TGTGCCAGCAGCCCGCCTCTAGCTTCTGGGGGCGAGCAGTACTTC
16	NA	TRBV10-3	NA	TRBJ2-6	CAISETEGSGANVLTF	TGTGCCATCAGTGAGACGGAAGGGTCCGGGGCCAACGTCCTGACTTTC
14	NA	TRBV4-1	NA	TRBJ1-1	CASSQGESGTEAFF	TGCGCCAGCAGCCAAGGAGAATCGGGGACTGAAGCTTTCTTT
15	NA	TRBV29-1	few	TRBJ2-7	CSVEDGTRGSYEQYF	TGCAGCGTTGAAGATGGGACACGGGGGTCCTACGAGCAGTACTTC
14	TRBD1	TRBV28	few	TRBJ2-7	CASSWGQGFYEQYF	TGTGCCAGCAGTTGGGGACAGGGTTTCTACGAGCAGTACTTC
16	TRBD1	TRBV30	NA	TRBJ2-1	CAWSVTRTGRSNEQFF	TGTGCCTGGAGTGTAACCCGGACAGGGCGGTCTAATGAGCAGTTCTTC
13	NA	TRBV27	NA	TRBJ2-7	CASSLGATYEQYF	TGTGCCAGCAGTTTGGGGGCCACCTACGAGCAGTACTTC
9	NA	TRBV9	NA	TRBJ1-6	CASGSPLHF	TGTGCCAGTGGTTCACCCCTCCACTTT
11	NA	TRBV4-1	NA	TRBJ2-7	CASSQAEEQYF	TGCGCCAGCAGCCAGGCGGAGGAGCAGTACTTC
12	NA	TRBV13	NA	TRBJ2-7	CASSLGGREQYF	TGTGCCAGCAGCTTAGGTGGCAGAGAGCAGTACTTC